The source of this TCR beta chain is a study of human T cells and chemical hapten exposure. Whole-study results and caveats: TCRs at high frequency, those above 1 in 1000, did not change with DPC sensitization. Significantly greater numbers of large CDR3 similarity clusters came from expanded TCRs than from controls.

Stated time point: patch test 2, 6 weeks after DPC sensitization. The treatment denotes: therapeutic diphenylcyclopropenone sensitization with weekly scalp DPC. Original processing methods: Sampled TCR counts reached a median of approximately 93,000 per sample, with values ranging from 23,224 to 690,600. TCRdb reprocessed the RACE reads via MiXCR and lists one record per CDR3 protein. These V and J calls derive from TCRdb rather than the authors' analysis. The sample holds about 380,000 distinct CDR3 sequences, around 6% seen once. This clonotype appeared a few times. Its antigen is unknown. The CDR3 extends over 18 amino acids. In germline, CDR1 is SGHTA, CDR2 FQGTGA. The V gene lost 0 bases and the J gene lost 2 bases, with 19 bases spanning the gap.

The specimen was whole blood, collected in connection with sensitization to the hapten diphenylcyclopropenone (DPC). The clonotype was recovered from a woman in her late teens or twenties with alopecia areata. Some clones in this sample may be carry-over from other donors' samples. V and J are TRBV7-3 and TRBJ1-1; possible D gene TRBD1, 5 bases. CDR3 loop: CASSLTGTAYGANTEAFF. Here the CDR3 DNA reads TGTGCCAGCAGCTTAACAGGAACAGCTTATGGGGCAAACACTGAAGCTTTCTTT.